These T cell receptor beta chains were read from a single sample in a study of vaccination effects on CD4 cells after COVID-19. Which antigens these TCRs recognize remains unknown. Clones were read by immunoSEQ multiplex PCR, and TCRdb kept only the in-frame ones, dropping some. The data hold fewer than 60,000 clones, with 78% observed a single time. The material sequenced was CD4+ T cells from PBMCs cultured without peptide, taken after COVID-19 vaccination. Receptors originate from a human donor who received a COVID-19 vaccine. Each CDR3 is given with its conserved first and last residue.

J gene: TRBJ1-6; V gene: TRBV19; CDR3 protein: CASSIHMGQGSSPLHF
J gene: TRBJ2-7; V gene: TRBV10-3; CDR3 protein: CAISEGGPYEQYF
J gene: TRBJ1-1; V gene: TRBV5-4; CDR3 protein: CASSTWTAMNTEAFF
J gene: TRBJ2-1; V gene: TRBV3-1/TRBV3-2; CDR3 protein: CASSQGTNSYNEQFF
J gene: TRBJ2-5; V gene: TRBV6-1; CDR3 protein: CASSEQGALAVETQYF
J gene: TRBJ2-5; V gene: TRBV15; CDR3 protein: CATSKGYQETQYF
J gene: TRBJ2-7; V gene: TRBV12-5; CDR3 protein: CASGLVRGYEQYF
J gene: TRBJ2-7; V gene: TRBV20-1; CDR3 protein: CSASRRLAGVGEQYF
J gene: TRBJ2-7; V gene: TRBV2; CDR3 protein: CASGISYEQYF
J gene: TRBJ1-1; V gene: TRBV19; CDR3 protein: CASSRPDRGAEAFF
J gene: TRBJ2-5; V gene: TRBV18; CDR3 protein: CASSRGTGLVPRVSRETQYF
J gene: TRBJ1-2; V gene: TRBV28; CDR3 protein: CASSLWAKTPLDGYTF
J gene: TRBJ1-2; V gene: TRBV6-5; CDR3 protein: CASSYSGGRNGYTF
J gene: TRBJ2-3; V gene: TRBV4-2; CDR3 protein: CASSPQAGQTSTDTQYF
J gene: TRBJ2-5; V gene: TRBV2; CDR3 protein: CASRVTSGGETQYF
J gene: TRBJ2-1; V gene: TRBV19; CDR3 protein: CASKTSAPRNEQFF
J gene: TRBJ1-2; V gene: TRBV19; CDR3 protein: CASSMGQAMTGGF
J gene: TRBJ2-7; V gene: TRBV7-8; CDR3 protein: CASSLGRRGRNEQYF
J gene: TRBJ2-3; V gene: TRBV5-6; CDR3 protein: CASSFFSVTDTQYF
J gene: TRBJ2-3; V gene: TRBV6-6; CDR3 protein: CASRGDLVADTQYF
J gene: TRBJ1-1; V gene: TRBV2; CDR3 protein: CASSVEGQTEAFF
J gene: TRBJ2-4; V gene: TRBV6-6; CDR3 protein: CASSSRTGIAKNIQYF
J gene: TRBJ1-6; V gene: TRBV7-2; CDR3 protein: CASSSEYKGGSPLHF
J gene: TRBJ1-2; V gene: TRBV27; CDR3 protein: CASSLSGGGGYTF
J gene: TRBJ2-7; V gene: TRBV5-1; CDR3 protein: CASSLDSWYEQYF
J gene: TRBJ2-7; V gene: TRBV7-2; CDR3 protein: CASSEGGSLAYEQYF
J gene: TRBJ2-2; V gene: TRBV11-3; CDR3 protein: CASSLVDGELFF
J gene: TRBJ1-5; V gene: TRBV30; CDR3 protein: CAWSVRGSFYSNQPQHF
J gene: TRBJ2-7; V gene: TRBV28; CDR3 protein: CASSLPGTGTYEQYF
J gene: TRBJ1-2; V gene: TRBV3-1/TRBV3-2; CDR3 protein: CASSQKDYGYTF
J gene: TRBJ1-3; V gene: TRBV15; CDR3 protein: CATSRGGGRTGNTIYF
J gene: TRBJ2-7; V gene: TRBV15; CDR3 protein: CATSRDRVSYEQYF
J gene: TRBJ1-2; V gene: TRBV27; CDR3 protein: CASSPHRLNYGYTF
J gene: TRBJ2-1; V gene: TRBV6-5; CDR3 protein: CASRDIINEQFF
J gene: TRBJ2-3; V gene: TRBV7-9; CDR3 protein: CASSLVVAGEIDTQYF
J gene: TRBJ2-6; V gene: TRBV2; CDR3 protein: CASSEGGGAGANVLTF